Shown below are 13 T cell receptor beta chains from a single sample sequenced in a study of shared clonotypes between healthy human individuals. Using immunoSEQ multiplex PCR, the repertoire was profiled, and TCRdb retains in-frame clones only, with some absent. The profile shows about 2 million clones, roughly 96% of them singletons. Sample: naive CD4+ T cells sorted from blood. The sample's subset: CD45RA+ positively selected. The source is a man aged 18 to 35 in good health.

This clone was recorded only once. The chain has TRBV4-1 and TRBJ2-7; 7 nucleotides line up with TRBD1. The germline CDR1 and CDR2 sequences are MGHRA and YSYEKL. V shed 4 bases and J 2 bases; nucleotides not matched to a gene: 8. This CDR3 is built from 15 residues. The CDR3 DNA reads as TGCGCCAGCAGCCGAGGGGGACAGTTGACCTACGAGCAGTACTTC. Amino acids: CASSRGGQLTYEQYF.

In regard to this clone: Distinct nucleotide sequences in the sample also encode this CDR3. The chain couples TRBV27 to TRBJ1-1, with D unresolved. Per the germline V gene, CDR1 is MNHEY and CDR2 is SMNVEV (reference sequence). This CDR3 has 15 amino acids. With 0 bases removed from V and 0 bases from J, the gap between germline ends came to 8 bases. Here the CDR3 DNA reads TGTGCCAGCAGTTTATCGCCCACATTGAACACTGAAGCTTTCTTT. Encoded protein: CASSLSPTLNTEAFF.

The rearrangement links TRBV6-6 to TRBJ1-5; 9 nucleotides line up with TRBD1. J gave up 9 bases and V 4 bases, and 4 bases lay outside the gene matches. CDR1 is MNHNY, CDR2 SVGAGI, per germline (reference sequence). The CDR3 length is 13 residues. Here the CDR3 DNA reads TGTGCCAGCAGTTTCCACAGGGGGCCGCCCCAGCATTTT. Amino acid sequence: CASSFHRGPPQHF.

The V gene is TRBV29-1, the J gene TRBJ2-7; D possibly corresponds to TRBD2 (6 bases). CDR1 and CDR2 from the germline V gene are SQVTM and ANQGSEA. The CDR3 extends over 14 amino acids. Trimming removed 4 bases at V and 6 bases at J, with 19 bases between. The CDR3 coding sequence is TGCAGCGTTGCCCCCATGCGGGATGGGGGCGAGCAGTACTTC. Encoded protein: CSVAPMRDGGEQYF.

The chain carries TRBV5-1 and TRBJ2-1, with 9 nucleotides matching TRBD2. Germline V lookup: CDR1 SGHRS, CDR2 YFSETQ. CDR3 length: 15 amino acids. Germline trimming cut 2 bases from V and 3 bases from J; bases unmatched to any gene: 3. DNA for the CDR3: TGCGCCAGCAGCTTCCTAGCGGGGTTCTACAATGAGCAGTTCTTC. This encodes CASSFLAGFYNEQFF.

The chain couples TRBV10-3 to TRBJ1-1, with a possible D match to TRBD1 (5 bases). V was trimmed by 0 bases and J by 2 bases, leaving 10 bases between them. The V gene's germline CDR1 is ENHRY and CDR2 SYGVKD. The CDR3 contains 15 residues. CDR3 in DNA: TGTGCCATCAGTGAGTCTTTGGGGGTAAACACTGAAGCTTTCTTT. It yields the protein CAISESLGVNTEAFF.

This rearrangement joins TRBV4-1 to TRBJ2-7; perhaps TRBD2 as D (7 bases). The V gene's germline CDR1 is MGHRA and CDR2 YSYEKL. The CDR3 extends over 15 amino acids. V was shortened by 0 bases and J by 3 bases, with 12 bases between the two germline ends. This CDR3 reads CASSQDGGGGYEQYF. The DNA for the CDR3 is TGCGCCAGCAGCCAAGATGGGGGCGGGGGCTACGAGCAGTACTTC.

This rearrangement joins TRBV15 to TRBJ1-4; 8 bases match TRBD1. Germline assignment: CDR1 LNHNV and CDR2 YYDKDF (reference sequence). The CDR3 totals 17 residues. V was clipped by 1 base and J by 10 bases; unmatched bases: 14. CDR3 loop: CATSRVLTGTGGGKLFF. Written as DNA, the CDR3 is TGTGCCACCAGCAGAGTCCTAACCGGGACAGGCGGTGGAAAACTGTTTTTT.

CDR3 sequence reads: CASSPPGTESRGYTF. Here the CDR3 DNA reads TGTGCCAGCTCACCACCTGGCACGGAATCGCGTGGCTACACCTTC. This chain connects TRBV18 to TRBJ1-2; D is unresolved. In germline, CDR1 is KGHSH, CDR2 LQKENI. CDR3 length equals 15 residues. Between the trimmed V and J ends, which lost 0 bases and 7 bases, there was a span of 15 bases.

CDR3 amino acids: CASSESNPVNYGYTF. As DNA, the CDR3 is TGTGCCAGCAGTGAAAGTAACCCAGTTAACTATGGCTACACCTTC. The chain recombines TRBV6-1 with TRBJ1-2; D gene ambiguous. With 2 bases removed from V and 1 base from J, the gap between germline ends came to 11 bases. CDR3 size: 15 residues. Germline V CDR1 and CDR2: MNHNS, SASEGT.

This rearrangement joins TRBV11-2 to TRBJ1-2; tentative D call: TRBD1 (5 bases). The germline V gene has CDR1 SGHAT and CDR2 FQNNGV. The CDR3 runs 15 residues. V gave up 5 bases and J gave up 8 bases, with 21 bases separating them. CDR3 loop: CASSQRAGRADGYTF. The CDR3, as DNA: TGTGCCAGCAGCCAGAGGGCAGGGCGTGCGGACGGCTACACCTTC.

A single count supports this clone. V and J are TRBV2 and TRBJ2-1; 16 positions agree with TRBD2. The CDR3 runs to 15 residues. Trimming took 5 bases from V and 9 from J; bases not matched to a gene: 4. CDR1 and CDR2 (germline): SNHLY, FYNNEI. The CDR3 nucleotides read TGTGCCAGCAGTCGGGGACTAGCGGGAGGGGCTGAGCAGTTCTTC. This codes for CASSRGLAGGAEQFF. The full variable domain, its missing parts supplied by reference TRBV2 and TRBJ2-1, is EPEVTQTPSHQVTQMGQEVILRCVPISNHLYFYWYRQILGQKVEFLVSFYNNEISEKSEIFDDQFSVERPDGSNFTLKIRSTKLEDSAMYFCASSRGLAGGAEQFFGPGTRLTVL.

The chain couples TRBV28 to TRBJ2-7; 11 nucleotides match TRBD1. The V gene end was trimmed by 3 bases and the J gene end by 9 bases; junction bases not matched to a gene: 1. The CDR3 is 12 amino acids. In germline, CDR1 is MDHEN, CDR2 SYDVKM. Here the CDR3 DNA reads TGTGCCAGCAGTTTGGGACAGGGGGGGCAGTACTTC. Encoded protein: CASSLGQGGQYF.